One sample yielded the 25 T cell receptor beta chains listed below, sequenced in a study of control samples from healthy donors and cancer patients. The method was immunoSEQ multiplex PCR; TCRdb's version includes in-frame clones alone and lacks a portion of them. The profile shows roughly 130,000 clones, roughly 89% of them singletons. The specimen sequenced was blood. The source of these receptors is a man aged 25-40 years in good health.

The chain links TRBV14 to TRBJ1-3; D not certain. Looked up from germline, CDR1 is SGHDN and CDR2 is FVKESK. V gave up 3 bases and J gave up 0 bases, with 6 bases separating them. The CDR3 totals 14 residues. CDR3 in amino acids: CASSHYTSGNTIYF. The CDR3 DNA reads TGTGCCAGCAGCCATTACACCTCTGGAAACACCATATATTTT.

This clone was seen a single time. This chain joins TRBV9 and TRBJ2-1; D gene uncertain. V was shortened by 3 bases and J by 6 bases, with 4 bases between the two germline ends. CDR3 length equals 11 residues. Germline lookup yields CDR1 SGDLS and CDR2 YYNGEE. CDR3 bases: TGTGCCAGCAGCGACTTCAATGAGCAGTTCTTC. Translating gives CASSDFNEQFF.

This chain uses TRBV6-5 with TRBJ1-3; unclear D gene. Trimming removed 2 bases from V and 0 bases from J, with 8 bases in between. The CDR3 is 15 amino acids. Germline V CDR1 and CDR2: MNHEY, SVGAGI. CDR3 sequence reads: CASSYGQLSGNTIYF. The CDR3 DNA sequence: TGTGCCAGCAGTTACGGGCAGCTCTCTGGAAACACCATATATTTT.

The V gene is TRBV30, the J gene TRBJ2-7; 8 nucleotides agree with TRBD1. Per germline, CDR1 GTSNPN and CDR2 SVGIG (reference sequence). V lost 2 bases and J lost 3; bases outside the gene matches: 9. CDR3 length: 15 residues. CDR3: CAWSRSAQGDYEQYF. DNA for the CDR3: TGTGCCTGGAGTCGATCGGCACAGGGGGACTACGAGCAGTACTTC.

The chain has TRBV19 and TRBJ1-1; D might be TRBD1 (6 bases). Germline assignment: CDR1 LNHDA and CDR2 SQIVND (reference sequence). Trimming pared 6 bases from V and 2 bases from J, leaving 13 bases between. CDR3 size: 14 residues. The CDR3 nucleotides read TGTGCCAGTAGAGAAACAGGGTACAACACTGAAGCTTTCTTT. Translation: CASRETGYNTEAFF. The entire variable domain, with the rest obtained from reference TRBV19 and TRBJ1-1, is as follows: DGGITQSPKYLFRKEGQNVTLSCEQNLNHDAMYWYRQDPGQGLRLIYYSQIVNDFQKGDIAEGYSVSREKKESFPLTVTSAQKNPTAFYLCASRETGYNTEAFFGQGTRLTVV.

The chain uses TRBV6-5 and TRBJ2-7; unclear D gene. Trimming cost V 2 bases and J 5 bases, with 7 bases left between them. From germline, CDR1 is MNHEY and CDR2 SVGAGI. The CDR3 has 12 amino acids. Here the CDR3 reads CASSYNGDEQYF. The CDR3 nucleotides are TGTGCCAGCAGTTACAATGGGGACGAGCAGTACTTC.

The chain employs TRBV9 and TRBJ1-4, with a possible D match to TRBD1 (6 bases). The CDR3 contains 12 residues. CDR1 SGDLS and CDR2 YYNGEE come from the germline V gene. Trimming pared 10 bases from V and 8 bases from J, leaving 15 bases between. The CDR3 DNA reads TGTGCCTCCGCAGGGGAAGGGGAAAAACTGTTTTTT. This sequence encodes CASAGEGEKLFF.

The chain employs TRBV10-2 and TRBJ2-2; D uncertain. The germline V gene has CDR1 WSHSY and CDR2 SAAADI. Deletions cut 7 bases from V and 2 bases from J, with 5 bases between. The CDR3 length is 12 residues. CDR3 protein: CASIGNTGELFF. The DNA for the CDR3 is TGCGCCAGCATTGGTAACACCGGGGAGCTGTTTTTT.

V and J are TRBV28 and TRBJ1-5; 9 positions agree with TRBD1. The V and J ends lost 4 bases and 5 bases, in that order; junction bases with no gene match: 9. There are 16 residues in the CDR3. Germline V gene sequence: CDR1 MDHEN, CDR2 SYDVKM. CDR3 nucleotides: TGTGCCAGCAGTTCCGGGACAGGGCTCGATTATCAGCCCCAGCATTTT. This codes for CASSSGTGLDYQPQHF.

The J gene is TRBJ2-7, the V gene TRBV18, with no clear D. The CDR3 contains 12 residues. Trimming removed 2 bases from V and 5 bases from J, with 7 bases in between. Germline V gene lookup returns CDR1 KGHSH and CDR2 LQKENI. CDR3: CASSPFGDEQYF. The CDR3 bases are TGTGCCAGCTCACCATTTGGGGACGAGCAGTACTTC.

V is TRBV20-1 and J is TRBJ2-7; D is undetermined. The germline V and J ends were trimmed by 5 bases and 3 bases, with 5 bases remaining between them. Germline values: CDR1 DFQATT, CDR2 SNEGSKA (reference sequence). The CDR3 is 10 residues long. CDR3 DNA: TGCAGTGCTGGGAACTACGAGCAGTACTTC. Translated: CSAGNYEQYF.

V and J are TRBV19 and TRBJ2-6, with TRBD1 matching 7 bases. The CDR3 contains 17 residues. V shed 2 bases and J 0 bases; nucleotides not matched to a gene: 4. Germline V CDR1 and CDR2: LNHDA, SQIVND (reference sequence). The CDR3 DNA is TGTGCCAGTAGTATAACAGGGGACATCTCTGGGGCCAACGTCCTGACTTTC. Protein: CASSITGDISGANVLTF.

The J gene is TRBJ1-2, the V gene TRBV2, with D uncertain. Germline V CDR1 and CDR2: SNHLY, FYNNEI. The CDR3 runs to 16 residues. V was pared by 7 bases and J by 4 bases, with 22 bases between. CDR3 sequence reads: CASNRRVGIRRYGYTF. DNA of the CDR3: TGTGCCAGCAATCGAAGGGTGGGAATTCGTCGCTATGGCTACACCTTC.

This chain joins TRBV2 and TRBJ1-1, with TRBD1 as a possible D gene (6 bases). Germline V gene data show CDR1 as SNHLY and CDR2 as FYNNEI. This CDR3 is built from 14 residues. Trimming cost V 4 bases and J 5 bases, with 14 bases left between them. The CDR3 is CASSVEGGDTEAFF. For the CDR3, the DNA is TGTGCCAGCAGTGTAGAGGGGGGGGATACTGAAGCTTTCTTT.

This chain joins TRBV28 and TRBJ1-2; D uncertain. V lost 6 bases to trimming and J lost 10 bases, with 15 bases between them. This CDR3 spans 12 amino acids. In germline, CDR1 is MDHEN, CDR2 SYDVKM. The CDR3 is CASSPIPVVYTF. CDR3 DNA sequence: TGTGCCAGCAGCCCAATCCCCGTGGTCTACACCTTC.

This chain links TRBV10-1 with TRBJ2-3; 11 nucleotides agree with TRBD2. After removal of 2 bases from V and 8 bases from J, the junction contained 6 bases not matched to a gene. CDR1 is WNHNN, CDR2 SYGVQD, per germline (reference sequence). There are 15 residues in the CDR3. CDR3 sequence (DNA): TGCGCCAGCAGTGAGGCCGGGACTAGCGGATCTACGCAGTATTTT. This translates into CASSEAGTSGSTQYF.

This clone showed up just once. The CDR3 sequence is CASTSGSQETQYF. The CDR3 coding sequence is TGTGCCAGTACTAGCGGGAGCCAAGAGACCCAGTACTTC. The J gene is TRBJ2-5, the V gene TRBV19; 10 bases are shared with TRBD2. The trim removed 7 bases at V and 1 base at J, leaving 0 bases unmatched. This CDR3 is 13 amino acids long. The germline gives CDR1 LNHDA, CDR2 SQIVND (reference sequence).

This clone was seen only a few times. The chain combines TRBV3-1 (or the pseudogene TRBV3-2) with TRBJ2-2, with 8 bases identical to TRBD2. J was trimmed by 1 base and V by 6 bases; bases with no gene match: 16. The length of the CDR3 is 19 residues. CDR1 LGHDT and CDR2 YNNKEL come from the germline V gene (reference sequence). CDR3 protein: CASSPKPGLGNLNTGELFF. The CDR3 DNA reads as TGTGCCAGCAGTCCCAAACCGGGACTAGGCAATCTGAACACCGGGGAGCTGTTTTTT.

The chain couples TRBV19 to TRBJ1-1; D unclear. Germline CDR1 and CDR2: LNHDA and SQIVND (reference sequence). The CDR3 is made up of 14 amino acids. With 2 bases removed from V and 2 bases from J, the gap between germline ends came to 9 bases. CDR3 sequence reads: CASSILNSNTEAFF. The CDR3 DNA is TGTGCCAGTAGTATACTAAACAGCAACACTGAAGCTTTCTTT.

The J gene is TRBJ1-1, the V gene TRBV10-1; perhaps TRBD1 as D (6 bases). The V end was cut by 7 bases, the J end by 0 bases, with 21 bases between. This CDR3 contains 17 residues. Germline V CDR1 and CDR2: WNHNN, SYGVQD (reference sequence). The CDR3 protein is CASTSETRTELNTEAFF. In DNA form, the CDR3 reads TGCGCCAGCACCAGTGAGACCCGGACAGAACTGAACACTGAAGCTTTCTTT.

The chain has TRBV12-3 or TRBV12-4 and TRBJ1-1; D is ambiguous. Trimming left V 2 bases short and J 7 bases short, with 5 bases between. CDR3 length: 11 residues. CDR3 DNA sequence: TGTGCCAGCAGTTTACAGGTTGAAGCTTTCTTT. Translation: CASSLQVEAFF.

This chain uses TRBV30 with TRBJ1-6; no clear D. The CDR3 has 13 residues. V was trimmed by 8 bases and J by 7 bases, leaving 15 bases between them. CDR1 is GTSNPN and CDR2 is SVGIG in the germline V gene (reference sequence). The CDR3 loop reads CALSQNLNSPLHF. CDR3 bases: TGTGCCCTGTCCCAGAATTTGAATTCACCCCTCCACTTT.

This chain uses TRBV3-1 (or the pseudogene TRBV3-2) with TRBJ1-6; a possible D gene is TRBD1 (5 bases). In germline, CDR1 is LGHDT, CDR2 YNNKEL (reference sequence). This CDR3 comprises 14 residues. V lost 1 base to trimming and J lost 10 bases, with 11 bases between them. The CDR3 loop reads CASSQATESSPLHF. The CDR3 bases are TGTGCCAGCAGCCAAGCGACAGAATCGTCACCCCTCCACTTT.

This chain links TRBV19 with TRBJ1-3; D is possibly TRBD1 (5 bases). CDR3 length: 15 residues. Germline V lookup: CDR1 LNHDA, CDR2 SQIVND (reference sequence). Trimming removed 9 bases from V and 0 bases from J, with 15 bases in between. The CDR3, as DNA: TGTGCCAGCAGAAATGACAGAAACTCTGGAAACACCATATATTTT. Amino acid sequence: CASRNDRNSGNTIYF.

The genes are TRBV4-1 and TRBJ2-3, with 7 positions matching TRBD2. V shed 0 bases, J shed 0 bases, and the junction held 3 bases outside the gene matches. Germline V gene sequence: CDR1 MGHRA, CDR2 YSYEKL. The CDR3 consists of 16 residues. The CDR3 sequence: CASSQDFSGSTDTQYF. The CDR3 DNA is TGCGCCAGCAGCCAAGATTTTAGCGGGAGCACAGATACGCAGTATTTT.